This T cell receptor beta chain was retrieved from a study of blood T cell repertoires in COVID-19. Method: immunoSEQ multiplex PCR; TCRdb's copy keeps in-frame clones and lacks some. The sample comprises hundreds of thousands of clones, roughly 80% of which are singletons, and 5% rests with the top ten. Germline lookup yields CDR1 KGHSH and CDR2 LQKENI. The CDR3 contains 14 residues. The V end lost 6 bases, the J end lost 7 bases, and 18 bases lay between the germline ends. Specimen: PBMCs or T cells enriched from blood (not recorded which). The chain recombines TRBV18 with TRBJ1-2; possible D gene TRBD1, 5 bases. The source of this sequence is a man aged 35-49 years who had been exposed to COVID-19. CDR3 loop: CASSRPQGGTGYTF. The CDR3 DNA reads as TGTGCCAGCTCCCGTCCCCAGGGAGGGACTGGCTACACCTTC.